This is a list of T cell receptor beta chains from one sample in a study of T cell responses to AZD1222 COVID-19 vaccine. Assay used: immunoSEQ multiplex PCR; TCRdb lists only in-frame clones, some missing. The data hold under 150,000 clones, with roughly nine tenths observed a single time. Specimen: peripheral blood, collected 28 days after the second AZD1222 dose. The receptors here all came from an adult who received the AZD1222 COVID-19 vaccine. Both conserved end residues are part of each CDR3. D genes are given only for firm matches. Rows may omit the clone size; those that give it use once, few, many or a size class.

V gene: TRBV7-2; D gene: -; clone size: -; J gene: TRBJ2-7; CDR3 protein: CASSTELPYEQYF; CDR3 DNA: TGTGCCAGCAGCACGGAACTACCCTACGAGCAGTACTTC
V gene: TRBV7-9; D gene: -; clone size: -; J gene: TRBJ2-1; CDR3 protein: CASSLVQGEQFF; CDR3 DNA: TGTGCCAGCAGCTTAGTCCAGGGGGAGCAGTTCTTC
V gene: TRBV5-8; D gene: TRBD2; clone size: -; J gene: TRBJ2-3; CDR3 protein: CASSLRLAGRGDTQYF; CDR3 DNA: TGTGCCAGCAGCTTGAGACTAGCGGGACGAGGGGATACGCAGTATTTT
V gene: TRBV9; D gene: TRBD1; clone size: -; J gene: TRBJ1-5; CDR3 protein: CASSVFWETDRGIISNQPQHF; CDR3 DNA: TGTGCCAGCAGCGTATTTTGGGAGACGGACAGGGGGATTATTAGCAATCAGCCCCAGCATTTT
V gene: TRBV7-9; D gene: TRBD1; clone size: -; J gene: TRBJ1-2; CDR3 protein: CASSWDRGFDGYTF; CDR3 DNA: TGTGCCAGCAGCTGGGACAGGGGCTTCGATGGCTACACCTTC
V gene: TRBV7-9; D gene: -; clone size: -; J gene: TRBJ2-7; CDR3 protein: CASSLTGYEQYF; CDR3 DNA: TGTGCCAGCAGCTTGACCGGCTACGAGCAGTACTTC
V gene: TRBV3-1/TRBV3-2; D gene: -; clone size: once; J gene: TRBJ1-2; CDR3 protein: CASSQDDSNYGYTF; CDR3 DNA: TGTGCCAGCAGCCAAGATGACAGTAACTATGGCTACACCTTC
V gene: TRBV4-2; D gene: -; clone size: -; J gene: TRBJ1-5; CDR3 protein: CASSPGQNNQPQHF; CDR3 DNA: TGTGCCAGCAGCCCCGGACAGAACAATCAGCCCCAGCATTTT
V gene: TRBV18; D gene: TRBD2; clone size: -; J gene: TRBJ2-2; CDR3 protein: CASSSLATGELFF; CDR3 DNA: TGTGCCAGCTCATCACTAGCGACCGGGGAGCTGTTTTTT
V gene: TRBV11-2; D gene: -; clone size: -; J gene: TRBJ1-2; CDR3 protein: CASSLINFYGYTF; CDR3 DNA: TGTGCCAGCAGCTTGATTAATTTCTATGGCTACACCTTC
V gene: TRBV7-3; D gene: TRBD1; clone size: few; J gene: TRBJ1-2; CDR3 protein: CASSLNGQGDGYTF; CDR3 DNA: TGTGCCAGCAGCTTAAACGGCCAGGGGGATGGCTACACCTTC
V gene: TRBV15; D gene: TRBD1; clone size: -; J gene: TRBJ2-3; CDR3 protein: CATSRGRDRGVDTQYF; CDR3 DNA: TGTGCCACCAGCAGGGGAAGGGACAGGGGTGTAGATACGCAGTATTTT
V gene: TRBV18; D gene: TRBD2; clone size: -; J gene: TRBJ2-3; CDR3 protein: CASSLGGSRTDTQYF; CDR3 DNA: TGTGCCAGCTCATTGGGAGGGTCTCGCACAGATACGCAGTATTTT
V gene: TRBV20-1; D gene: -; clone size: -; J gene: TRBJ1-2; CDR3 protein: CSASTDYGYTF; CDR3 DNA: TGCAGTGCGAGCACGGACTATGGCTACACCTTC
V gene: TRBV3-1/TRBV3-2; D gene: -; clone size: -; J gene: TRBJ1-3; CDR3 protein: CASSQGQFSGNTIYF; CDR3 DNA: TGTGCCAGCAGCCAAGGACAGTTCTCTGGAAACACCATATATTTT
V gene: TRBV6-5; D gene: -; clone size: -; J gene: TRBJ1-6; CDR3 protein: CASSLIGGDSPLHF; CDR3 DNA: TGTGCCAGCAGTTTAATAGGAGGGGATTCACCCCTCCACTTT